This T cell receptor beta chain is from a study of shared clonotypes between healthy human individuals. Germline values: CDR1 SGHDT, CDR2 YYEEEE. J gave up 3 bases and V 4 bases, and 10 bases lay outside the gene matches. The length of the CDR3 is 16 residues. This table comes from immunoSEQ multiplex PCR, and its TCRdb copy is limited to in-frame clones, with some not included. The table shows millions of clones, with 80% to 95% occurring only once. Sequenced: naive CD4+ T cells from PBMCs. This sample's subset: CD45RA+ positively selected. This sequence originates from a man aged 18 to 29 in good health. Some clones in this sample may be carry-over from other donors' samples. The genes are TRBV5-6 and TRBJ2-3; 8 bases align to TRBD2. The CDR3 here is CASSPISGRGTDTQYF. Written as DNA, the CDR3 is TGTGCCAGCAGCCCGATAAGCGGGAGAGGTACAGATACGCAGTATTTT. Full variable domain (rest looked up from reference TRBV5-6 and TRBJ2-3): DAGVTQSPTHLIKTRGQQVTLRCSPKSGHDTVSWYQQALGQGPQFIFQYYEEEERQRGNFPDRFSGHQFPNYSSELNVNALLLGDSALYLCASSPISGRGTDTQYFGPGTRLTVL.